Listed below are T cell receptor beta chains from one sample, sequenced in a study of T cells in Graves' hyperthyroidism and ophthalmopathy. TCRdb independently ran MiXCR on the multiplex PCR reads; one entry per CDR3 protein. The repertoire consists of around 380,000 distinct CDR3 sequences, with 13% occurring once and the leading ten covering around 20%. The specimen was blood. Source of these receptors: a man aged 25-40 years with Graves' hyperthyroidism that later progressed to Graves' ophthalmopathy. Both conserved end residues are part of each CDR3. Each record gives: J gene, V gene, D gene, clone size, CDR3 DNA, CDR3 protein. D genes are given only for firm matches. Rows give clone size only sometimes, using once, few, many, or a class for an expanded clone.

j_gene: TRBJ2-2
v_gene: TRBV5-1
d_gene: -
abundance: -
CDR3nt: TGCGCCAGCAGCTTGAACGCCCCGAACACCGGGGAGCTGTTTTTT
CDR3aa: CASSLNAPNTGELFF

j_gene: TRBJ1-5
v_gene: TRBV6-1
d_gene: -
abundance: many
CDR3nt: TGTGCCAGCAGTTCCCGCCCCCTCAATCATCAGCCCCAGCATTTT
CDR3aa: CASSSRPLNHQPQHF

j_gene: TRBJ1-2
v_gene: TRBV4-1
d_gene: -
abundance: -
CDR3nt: TGCGCCAGCAGCCCCCAGCAAGACTATGGCTACACCTTC
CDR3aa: CASSPQQDYGYTF

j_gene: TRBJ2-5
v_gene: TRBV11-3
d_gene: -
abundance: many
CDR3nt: TGTGCCAGCAGCGTCCTCGGATCCCAAGAGACCCAGTACTTC
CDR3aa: CASSVLGSQETQYF

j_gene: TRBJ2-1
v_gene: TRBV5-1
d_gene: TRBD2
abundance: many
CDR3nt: TGCGCCAGCAGCTTGATGAGCGGGGGCCTTGTCTACAATGAGCAGTTCTTC
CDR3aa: CASSLMSGGLVYNEQFF

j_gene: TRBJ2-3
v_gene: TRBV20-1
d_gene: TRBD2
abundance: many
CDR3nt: TGCAGTGCTACGCGGGGGGTAACAGATACGCAGTATTTT
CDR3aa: CSATRGVTDTQYF

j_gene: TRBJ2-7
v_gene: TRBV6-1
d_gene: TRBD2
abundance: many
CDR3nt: TGTGCCAGCAGTCCTCTAGCGGGGGCGATCTACGAGCAGTACTTC
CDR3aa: CASSPLAGAIYEQYF

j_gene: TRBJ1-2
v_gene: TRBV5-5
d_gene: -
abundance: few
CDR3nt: TGTGCCAGCAGCTTGGAGGCGGGGGTGGGTGGCTACACCTTC
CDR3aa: CASSLEAGVGGYTF

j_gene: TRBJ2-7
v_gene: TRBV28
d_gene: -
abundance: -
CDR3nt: TGTGCCAGCAGCTCTTCGGGGCGTTACTACGAGCAGTACTTC
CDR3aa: CASSSSGRYYEQYF

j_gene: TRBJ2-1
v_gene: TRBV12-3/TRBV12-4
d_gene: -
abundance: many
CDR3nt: TGTGCCAGCAGCTACGGGGCTTACAATGAGCAGTTCTTC
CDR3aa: CASSYGAYNEQFF

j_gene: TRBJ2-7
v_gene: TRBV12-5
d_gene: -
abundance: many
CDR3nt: TGTGCTAGTGCCCCCCCCGGCGGGTGGGGCGAGCAGTACTTC
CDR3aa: CASAPPGGWGEQYF

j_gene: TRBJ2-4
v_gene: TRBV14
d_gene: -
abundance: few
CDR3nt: TGTGCCAGCAGCCAAGGGAAGGGTGCCAAAAACATTCAGTACTTC
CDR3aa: CASSQGKGAKNIQYF

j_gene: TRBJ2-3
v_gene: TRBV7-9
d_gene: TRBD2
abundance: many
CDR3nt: TGTGCCAGCAGCAGGGGACTAGCGGGGCGTGGGGATACGCAGTATTTT
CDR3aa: CASSRGLAGRGDTQYF

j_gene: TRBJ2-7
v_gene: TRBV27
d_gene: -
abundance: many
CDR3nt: TGTGCCAGCCGACCACGACCAGGCTACGAGCAGTACTTC
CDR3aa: CASRPRPGYEQYF

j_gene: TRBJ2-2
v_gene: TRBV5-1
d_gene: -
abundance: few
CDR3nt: TGCGCCAGCAGCCCCCGGAGGGGCGGGGCCCAGGCGGGGGAGCTGTTTTTT
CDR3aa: CASSPRRGGAQAGELFF

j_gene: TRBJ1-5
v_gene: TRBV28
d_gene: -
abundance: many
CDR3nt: TGTGCCAGCAGTTTAGTTATGGAGCCCCAGCATTTT
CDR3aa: CASSLVMEPQHF